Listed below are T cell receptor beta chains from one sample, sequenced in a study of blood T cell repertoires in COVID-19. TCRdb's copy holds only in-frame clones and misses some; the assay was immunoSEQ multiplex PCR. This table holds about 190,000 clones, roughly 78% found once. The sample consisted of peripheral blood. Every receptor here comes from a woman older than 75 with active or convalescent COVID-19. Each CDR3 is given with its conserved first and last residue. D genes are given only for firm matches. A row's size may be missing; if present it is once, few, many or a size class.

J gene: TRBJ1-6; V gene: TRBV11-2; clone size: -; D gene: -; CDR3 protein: CASSLEAPSYNSPLHF; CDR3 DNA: TGTGCCAGCAGCTTAGAAGCCCCCTCCTATAATTCACCCCTCCACTTT
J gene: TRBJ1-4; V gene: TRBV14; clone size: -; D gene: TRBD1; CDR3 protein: CASSQEPHTWYRGLDEKLFF; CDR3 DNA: TGTGCCAGCAGCCAAGAACCCCATACCTGGTACAGGGGGCTCGATGAAAAACTGTTTTTT
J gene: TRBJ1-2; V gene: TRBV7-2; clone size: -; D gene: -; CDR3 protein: CASSFGNRDGYTF; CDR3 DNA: TGTGCCAGCAGCTTCGGTAACAGGGACGGCTACACCTTC
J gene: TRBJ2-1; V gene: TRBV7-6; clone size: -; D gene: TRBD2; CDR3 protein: CASSRGVAGVREQFF; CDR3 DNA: TGTGCCAGCAGCCGCGGGGTAGCGGGGGTGCGGGAGCAGTTCTTC
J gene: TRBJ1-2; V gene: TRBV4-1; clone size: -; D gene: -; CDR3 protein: CASSQYSGYTF; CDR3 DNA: TGCGCCAGCAGCCAATATTCTGGCTACACCTTC
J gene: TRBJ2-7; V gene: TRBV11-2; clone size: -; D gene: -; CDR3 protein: CASSQTVTRTYEQYF; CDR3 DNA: TGTGCCAGCAGCCAGACAGTGACCCGGACCTACGAGCAGTACTTC
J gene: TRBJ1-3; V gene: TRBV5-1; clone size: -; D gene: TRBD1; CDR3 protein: CASSSGTGTGNTIYF; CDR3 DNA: TGCGCCAGCAGCTCCGGGACAGGGACTGGAAACACCATATATTTT
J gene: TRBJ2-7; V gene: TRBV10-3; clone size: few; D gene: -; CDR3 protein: CAIKGLGDEQYF; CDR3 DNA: TGTGCCATCAAGGGACTGGGGGACGAGCAGTACTTC
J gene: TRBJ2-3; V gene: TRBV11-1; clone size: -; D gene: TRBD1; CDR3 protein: CASSLDRGTDTQYF; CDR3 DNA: TGTGCCAGCAGCTTAGACAGGGGAACAGATACGCAGTATTTT
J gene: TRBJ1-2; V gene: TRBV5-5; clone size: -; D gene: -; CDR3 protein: CASSLEPTMIGYTF; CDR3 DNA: TGTGCCAGCAGCTTGGAGCCGACTATGATTGGCTACACCTTC
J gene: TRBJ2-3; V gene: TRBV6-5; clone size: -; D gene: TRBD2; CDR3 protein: CASSYSLASGDDTQYF; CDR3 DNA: TGTGCCAGCAGTTACTCACTTGCTAGCGGGGACGATACGCAGTATTTT
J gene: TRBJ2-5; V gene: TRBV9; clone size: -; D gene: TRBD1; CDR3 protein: CASSFGQGGETQYF; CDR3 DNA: TGTGCCAGCAGCTTCGGACAGGGCGGGGAGACCCAGTACTTC
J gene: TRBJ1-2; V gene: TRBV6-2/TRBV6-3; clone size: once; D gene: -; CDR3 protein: CASSYSTPRVWTF; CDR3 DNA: TGTGCCAGCAGTTACTCGACCCCCAGGGTATGGACCTTC
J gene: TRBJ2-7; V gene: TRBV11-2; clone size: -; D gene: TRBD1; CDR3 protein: CASSFQTGGFYEQYF; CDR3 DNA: TGTGCCAGCAGCTTTCAGACAGGGGGTTTCTACGAGCAGTACTTC
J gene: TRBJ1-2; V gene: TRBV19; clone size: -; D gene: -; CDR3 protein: CASSISLTPSGDYGYTF; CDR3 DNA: TGTGCCAGTAGTATTTCCCTCACCCCGTCAGGTGACTATGGCTACACCTTC
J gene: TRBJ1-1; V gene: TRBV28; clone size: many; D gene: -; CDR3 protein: CASSFQNLNTEAFF; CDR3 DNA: TGTGCCAGCAGTTTCCAGAATTTGAACACTGAAGCTTTCTTT
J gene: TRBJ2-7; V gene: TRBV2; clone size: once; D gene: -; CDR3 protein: CASSAGHYSYEQYF; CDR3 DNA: TGTGCCAGCAGTGCCGGACACTACTCCTACGAGCAGTACTTC
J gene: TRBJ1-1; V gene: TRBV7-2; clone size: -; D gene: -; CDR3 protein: CASSLWGGTEAFF; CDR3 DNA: TGTGCCAGCAGCTTATGGGGAGGCACTGAAGCTTTCTTT
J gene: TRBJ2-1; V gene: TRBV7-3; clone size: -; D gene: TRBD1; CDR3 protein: CASSKTTGDNEQFF; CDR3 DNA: TGTGCCAGCAGCAAAACGACAGGGGACAATGAGCAGTTCTTC
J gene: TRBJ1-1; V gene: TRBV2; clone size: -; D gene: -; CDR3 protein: CASKSGGTEAFF; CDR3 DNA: TGTGCCAGCAAGTCGGGGGGCACTGAAGCTTTCTTT
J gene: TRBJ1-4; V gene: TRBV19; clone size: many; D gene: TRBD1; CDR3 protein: CASSIVGTATNEKLFF; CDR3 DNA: TGTGCCAGTAGTATAGTAGGGACAGCTACTAATGAAAAACTGTTTTTT
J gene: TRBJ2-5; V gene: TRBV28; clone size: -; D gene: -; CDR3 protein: CASSFLQPETQYF; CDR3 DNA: TGTGCCAGCAGTTTTCTACAGCCCGAGACCCAGTACTTC
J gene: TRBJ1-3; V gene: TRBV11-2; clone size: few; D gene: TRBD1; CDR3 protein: CASSGQGSGNTIYF; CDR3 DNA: TGTGCCAGCAGCGGACAGGGCTCTGGAAACACCATATATTTT
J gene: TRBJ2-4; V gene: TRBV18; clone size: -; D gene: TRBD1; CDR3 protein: CASSPPTRTGGDIQYF; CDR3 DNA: TGTGCCAGCTCACCACCCACCCGGACAGGGGGAGACATTCAGTACTTC
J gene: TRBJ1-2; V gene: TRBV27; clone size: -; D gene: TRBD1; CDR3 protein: CASSLTPGQGAVYGYTF; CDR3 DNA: TGTGCCAGCAGCCTAACCCCGGGACAGGGGGCGGTTTATGGCTACACCTTC
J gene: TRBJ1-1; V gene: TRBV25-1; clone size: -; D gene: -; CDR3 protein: CASSGATTEAFF; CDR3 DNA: TGTGCCAGCAGTGGGGCGACCACTGAAGCTTTCTTT
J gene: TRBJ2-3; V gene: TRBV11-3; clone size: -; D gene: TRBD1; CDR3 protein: CASSLGTDRADTQYF; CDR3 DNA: TGTGCCAGCAGCTTAGGTACGGACAGGGCAGATACGCAGTATTTT
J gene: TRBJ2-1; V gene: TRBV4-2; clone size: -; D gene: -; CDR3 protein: CASSPSMGEQFF; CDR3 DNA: TGTGCCAGCAGCCCATCAATGGGCGAGCAGTTCTTC
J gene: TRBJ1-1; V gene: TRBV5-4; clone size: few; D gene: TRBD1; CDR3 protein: CASSPDRGTEAFF; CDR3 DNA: TGTGCCAGCAGCCCAGACAGGGGTACTGAAGCTTTCTTT
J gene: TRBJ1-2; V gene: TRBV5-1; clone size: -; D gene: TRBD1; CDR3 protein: CATSPGQKNSLNYGYTF; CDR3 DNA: TGCGCCACCTCGCCGGGACAGAAAAACTCACTTAACTATGGCTACACCTTC